These 17 T cell receptor beta chains originate from one sample sequenced in a study of blood T cell repertoires in COVID-19 (dated by TCRdb to 2018 to 2020). The library was produced with the immunoSEQ multiplex PCR assay. In TCRdb, the immuneACCESS table is reduced to in-frame sequences with V and J assigned. These tables do not hold every clone; where another copy was compared, an unresolved V gene accounts for under half, and the others remain unexplained. The sample includes tens of thousands of clones, with just over 85% observed a single time. 27% of the sample is taken by the ten largest. The specimen sequenced was peripheral blood. All receptors come from a man between 45 and 60 years old with active or convalescent COVID-19.

This chain connects TRBV2 to TRBJ1-1; maybe TRBD1 (6 bases). Trimming took off 6 bases at V and 11 bases at J, with 16 bases between the two ends. The length of the CDR3 is 12 residues. Germline assignment: CDR1 SNHLY and CDR2 FYNNEI. The CDR3 sequence: CASRRQEERAFF. The CDR3 bases are TGTGCCAGCAGAAGACAGGAAGAAAGGGCTTTCTTT.

This chain links TRBV5-6 with TRBJ2-1, with D perhaps TRBD1 (5 bases). The germline CDR1 and CDR2 sequences are SGHDT and YYEEEE. The CDR3 is 15 amino acids. Trimming took off 4 bases at V and 6 bases at J, with 17 bases between the two ends. For the CDR3, the DNA is TGTGCCAGCAGCCCGGCTGCAGGGTTTCGCAATGAGCAGTTCTTC. This gives the protein CASSPAAGFRNEQFF.

The chain links TRBV20-1 to TRBJ2-1; tentatively, D is TRBD2 (5 bases). This CDR3 comprises 13 residues. Germline V CDR1 and CDR2: DFQATT, SNEGSKA (reference sequence). V lost 3 bases to trimming and J lost 7 bases, with 13 bases between them. CDR3 loop: CSASGLVGNEQFF. CDR3 bases: TGCAGTGCTAGTGGACTCGTCGGAAATGAGCAGTTCTTC.

The chain joins TRBV5-1 to TRBJ2-7; 13 bases match TRBD2. The CDR3 is 19 residues long. Germline CDR1 reads SGHRS; CDR2 reads YFSETQ. Trimming cost V 4 bases and J 5 bases; bases outside gene matches: 18. CDR3 protein: CASSEGLAGITPPGDEQYF. DNA of the CDR3: TGCGCCAGCAGCGAGGGACTAGCGGGAATTACTCCCCCAGGGGACGAGCAGTACTTC.

The chain couples TRBV7-8 to TRBJ2-1, with a possible D match to TRBD2 (6 bases). The V and J ends lost 1 base and 5 bases respectively, with 15 bases between them. The CDR3 length is 16 residues. Germline V gene sequence: CDR1 SGHVS, CDR2 FQNEAQ. The CDR3 protein is CASSLEWGGVNNEQFF. The CDR3 nucleotides read TGTGCCAGCAGCTTAGAATGGGGCGGGGTAAACAATGAGCAGTTCTTC.

This chain joins TRBV6-1 and TRBJ1-2, with 12 bases identical to TRBD1. Germline CDR1 and CDR2: MNHNS and SASEGT. Trimming at V came to 0 bases and at J to 7 bases, leaving 18 bases not matched to a gene. The CDR3 is made up of 20 amino acids. CDR3 in DNA: TGTGCCAGCAGTGAAGCGCCCCGGGACAGGGGGCCTCGGGGTTTGGGTGGCTACACCTTC. It is translated as CASSEAPRDRGPRGLGGYTF.

This chain joins TRBV10-2 and TRBJ2-3; 12 bases match TRBD1. CDR1 and CDR2 (germline): WSHSY, SAAADI. V was pared by 2 bases and J by 4 bases, with 7 bases of the junction left unmatched. This CDR3 is built from 17 residues. In DNA form, the CDR3 reads TGCGCCAGCAGTGAGATTAGGGGGACAGGGGGCCCAGATACGCAGTATTTT. This translates into CASSEIRGTGGPDTQYF.

The chain uses TRBV19 and TRBJ1-3; TRBD1 aligns across 8 bases. V was pared by 4 bases and J by 1 base, with 3 bases of the junction left unmatched. The CDR3 has 15 amino acids. Germline CDR1 LNHDA, CDR2 SQIVND (reference sequence). CDR3 sequence: CASSTDRESGNTIYF. In DNA form, the CDR3 reads TGTGCCAGTAGTACGGACAGGGAGTCTGGAAACACCATATATTTT. Full variable domain (missing parts from reference TRBV19 and TRBJ1-3): DGGITQSPKYLFRKEGQNVTLSCEQNLNHDAMYWYRQDPGQGLRLIYYSQIVNDFQKGDIAEGYSVSREKKESFPLTVTSAQKNPTAFYLCASSTDRESGNTIYFGEGSWLTVV.

The V and J genes are TRBV10-1 and TRBJ2-1; a weak D match, TRBD1 (5 bases). The V end lost 2 bases, the J end lost 2 bases, and 7 bases lay between the germline ends. The CDR3 contains 14 residues. The germline CDR1 and CDR2 sequences are WNHNN and SYGVQD (reference sequence). CDR3 amino acids: CASSEGAPYNEQFF. CDR3 coding DNA: TGCGCCAGCAGTGAGGGGGCCCCCTACAATGAGCAGTTCTTC.

This chain links TRBV18 with TRBJ1-6; 7 bases are a match to TRBD1. This CDR3 is built from 14 residues. The V gene end was trimmed by 1 base and the J gene end by 7 bases; junction bases not matched to a gene: 1. Germline V lookup: CDR1 KGHSH, CDR2 LQKENI. CDR3 DNA: TGTGCCAGCTCACCACGGGACAGCAATTCACCCCTCCACTTT. It translates to CASSPRDSNSPLHF.

This chain links TRBV21-1 with TRBJ2-1; the table's D call TRBD2 went unverified against the DNA. TRBV21-1 is assigned pseudogene status. CDR3 length equals 17 residues. The CDR3 bases are TGTGCCAGCAGCAAAGGGAAGACGGGAGGGTACAATAATGAGCAGTTCTTC. This gives the protein CASSKGKTGGYNNEQFF.

The rearrangement uses TRBV4-3 and TRBJ2-3; D gene uncertain. The CDR3 runs to 14 residues. V was pared by 0 bases and J by 6 bases, with 10 bases between. Germline loops: CDR1 LGHNA, CDR2 YSLEER. CDR3 in DNA: TGCGCCAGCAGCCAAGATATCGCACGGGATACGCAGTATTTT. Amino acids: CASSQDIARDTQYF.

The chain recombines TRBV20-1 with TRBJ1-2; TRBD1 agrees at 7 bases. The CDR3 covers 11 residues. V lost 2 bases to trimming and J lost 8 bases; unmatched junction nucleotides: 2. The germline gives CDR1 DFQATT, CDR2 SNEGSKA (reference sequence). DNA of the CDR3: TGCAGTGCTAGAAGGGGGCGGGGCTACACCTTC. The encoded protein is CSARRGRGYTF.

Here the CDR3 reads CASSLEREEQYF. The CDR3 bases are TGTGCCAGCAGCTTGGAGCGGGAAGAGCAGTACTTC. The chain links TRBV5-6 to TRBJ2-7, with TRBD2 identical over 7 bases. The V gene end was trimmed by 0 bases and the J gene end by 7 bases; junction bases not matched to a gene: 1. In germline, CDR1 is SGHDT, CDR2 YYEEEE. The CDR3 loop spans 12 amino acids.

J is TRBJ1-1 and V is TRBV3-1 (or the pseudogene TRBV3-2), with TRBD1 as a possible D gene (5 bases). V shed 4 bases and J shed 2 bases, with 17 bases lying between them. The CDR3 covers 16 residues. Germline-derived CDR1 and CDR2 are LGHDT and YNNKEL (reference sequence). CDR3 protein: CASSPGGTVVNTEAFF. CDR3 DNA: TGTGCCAGCAGCCCGGGAGGGACGGTAGTTAACACTGAAGCTTTCTTT.

V gene TRBV30 combines with J gene TRBJ1-6, with a tentative D call TRBD1 (5 bases). Looked up from germline, CDR1 is GTSNPN and CDR2 is SVGIG (reference sequence). The CDR3 contains 14 residues. V shed 3 bases and J shed 7 bases, with 13 bases lying between them. For the CDR3, the DNA is TGTGCCTGGAGCGCGGGGGTGGGGAATTCACCCCTCCACTTT. It specifies CAWSAGVGNSPLHF.

The chain links TRBV27 to TRBJ2-6; 7 bases align to TRBD1. This CDR3 region has 15 residues. Looked up from germline, CDR1 is MNHEY and CDR2 is SMNVEV (reference sequence). Trimming cost V 5 bases and J 2 bases; bases outside gene matches: 3. In DNA form, the CDR3 reads TGTGCCAGCAGTCAAGGGACAGCTGGGGCCAACGTCCTGACTTTC. This gives the protein CASSQGTAGANVLTF.